This T cell receptor (beta chain) was retrieved from a study of CD8+CD57+ T cells in acquired aplastic anemia. Study summary: Each DNA sample taken from sorted CD4+ and CD8+ cells came to about 3.2 ug on average.

Patients chosen for sequencing had CD8+CD57+ cells that had expanded, as shown by flow cytometry. The V gene lost 0 bases and the J gene lost 5 bases, with 13 bases spanning the gap. The CDR3 loop spans 15 amino acids. The germline V gene has CDR1 SGHNT and CDR2 YENEEA. Using genomic DNA as the template, TCR beta VDJ and CDR3 profiling was carried out. Each CDR3 protein is one row after TCRdb ran MiXCR on the reads. The sample shows around 120,000 distinct CDR3 sequences, about two fifths of them seen only once. The chain has TRBV11-3 and TRBJ1-1, with a possible D match to TRBD1 (5 bases). This sequence originates from a human donor with aplastic anemia. The specimen was sorted CD4+, CD8+, or CD8+CD57+ T cells (not recorded which) from PBMCs. CDR3 nucleotide sequence: TGTGCCAGCAGCTTAGATCCTGGGGCTGGAACTGAAGCTTTCTTT. Translated: CASSLDPGAGTEAFF. Full variable domain (missing parts from reference TRBV11-3 and TRBJ1-1): EAGVVQSPRYKIIEKKQPVAFWCNPISGHNTLYWYLQNLGQGPELLIRYENEEAVDDSQLPKDRFSAERLKGVDSTLKIQPAELGDSAVYLCASSLDPGAGTEAFFGQGTRLTVV.